The 6 T cell receptor beta chains in this list originate from one sample, sequenced in a study of identical twins (dated by TCRdb to the mid-2010s). The library was built by means of 5' RACE. Sequencing used an Illumina HiSeq 2000. Using fastp trimming at Q25 and MiXCR clonotype assembly, TCRdb reanalyzed the public sequencing data and kept in-frame beta chains. Rows with one shared CDR3 protein collapse into an entry with the most common genes and DNA. The sample data list about 520,000 distinct CDR3 sequences, and 22% of these were observed just once. In total, the top ten clones hold roughly 0.9% of the sample. The data were also submitted as part of a second study, on T cells expressing NK-cell markers.

Sequences were obtained from CD4+ T cells sorted from blood. The receptors come from a woman aged 18-35 years in good health.

The CDR3 sequence is CASSLLSLAGVNEQFF. The CDR3 nucleotides read TGTGCCAGCAGTTTATTGAGCCTAGCGGGGGTCAATGAGCAGTTCTTC. The chain employs TRBV27 and TRBJ2-1; 10 positions match TRBD2. The CDR3 length is 16 residues. Germline V lookup: CDR1 MNHEY, CDR2 SMNVEV (reference sequence). Unmatched junction bases numbered 6, after V lost 1 base and J lost 6 bases.

The chain uses TRBV12-3 or TRBV12-4 and TRBJ2-1; D gene unclear. Between the trimmed V and J ends, which lost 3 bases and 14 bases, there was a span of 14 bases. This CDR3 is 12 amino acids long. The CDR3 reads CASSLTNAKKFF. CDR3 in DNA: TGTGCCAGCAGTTTGACGAATGCGAAGAAGTTCTTC.

In DNA, the CDR3 is TGTGCCAGCAGACCCGTACCGGGTTCGGGCATTCAGTACTTC. Its translation is CASRPVPGSGIQYF. The chain carries TRBV6-1 and TRBJ2-4; D is uncertain. Deletions cut 6 bases from V and 9 bases from J, with 18 bases between. Germline-derived CDR1 and CDR2 are MNHNS and SASEGT. The CDR3 is 14 residues long.

J is TRBJ2-7 and V is TRBV20-1; D is undetermined. Trimming pared 1 base from V and 6 bases from J, leaving 10 bases between. Looked up from germline, CDR1 is DFQATT and CDR2 is SNEGSKA (reference sequence). CDR3 length: 12 amino acids. The CDR3 here is CSARGISPEQYF. The CDR3 coding sequence is TGCAGTGCTAGAGGGATCTCACCCGAGCAGTACTTC.

The chain links TRBV6-1 to TRBJ1-1; no reliable D call. The V gene's germline CDR1 is MNHNS and CDR2 SASEGT. This CDR3 is built from 13 residues. Trimming pared 0 bases from V and 6 bases from J, leaving 8 bases between. The CDR3 nucleotides are TGTGCCAGCAGTGAAGCGGGTCGGGCTGAAGCTTTCTTT. Protein: CASSEAGRAEAFF.

In its sample, this clonotype was seen a few times. V usage is TRBV10-3 and J usage is TRBJ2-1, with 14 nucleotides matching TRBD2. CDR3 length: 15 amino acids. Germline CDR1 is ENHRY and CDR2 is SYGVKD. V was clipped by 10 bases and J by 10 bases; unmatched bases: 12. The CDR3 loop reads CATTTGTSGSHEQFF. CDR3 nucleotides: TGTGCCACGACAACCGGGACTAGCGGGAGTCACGAGCAGTTCTTC.